The 30 T cell receptor beta chains below were found in one sample sequenced in a study of blood T cell repertoires in COVID-19 (dated by TCRdb to 2020 to 2022). Libraries were made using the immunoSEQ multiplex PCR assay. TCRdb retrieved this table from immuneACCESS and kept in-frame rearrangements only. Not all clones are present; in checked studies, unresolved V genes account for under half, and no reason is known for the remainder. This sample has approximately 350,000 clones in its table, and about 88% of those were observed once. The ten largest clones take up just under 3% of the sample. The sequenced sample was PBMCs or T cells enriched from blood (not recorded which). These receptors were collected from a woman under 40 who had recovered from COVID-19.

This chain uses TRBV5-1 with TRBJ1-4; D gene ambiguous. CDR1 is SGHRS, CDR2 YFSETQ, per germline. Trimming shortened V by 6 bases and J by 3 bases, and 9 bases separated the two germline ends. The CDR3 has 13 residues. This CDR3 reads CASTGGANEKLFF. The CDR3 DNA reads TGCGCCAGCACCGGCGGAGCTAATGAAAAACTGTTTTTT.

The chain employs TRBV6-5 and TRBJ2-1; TRBD1 aligns across 8 bases. The germline CDR1 and CDR2 sequences are MNHEY and SVGAGI. Germline trimming cut 6 bases from V and 5 bases from J; bases unmatched to any gene: 3. The CDR3 is made up of 13 amino acids. CDR3 in amino acids: CASSRTGHNEQFF. CDR3 bases: TGTGCCAGCAGCCGGACAGGGCACAATGAGCAGTTCTTC.

This sequence joins TRBV6-2 or TRBV6-3 and TRBJ2-4; 8 bases are a match to TRBD2. V lost 6 bases to trimming and J lost 0 bases; unmatched junction nucleotides: 7. Germline values: CDR1 MNHEY, CDR2 SVGEGT. The CDR3 length is 16 residues. The CDR3 loop reads CASSPSGGLAKNIQYF. CDR3 sequence (DNA): TGTGCCAGCAGCCCTTCGGGAGGGCTAGCCAAAAACATTCAGTACTTC.

This chain joins TRBV28 and TRBJ2-7; 10 bases align to TRBD1. The trim removed 6 bases at V and 3 bases at J, leaving 14 bases unmatched. The CDR3 loop spans 17 amino acids. Per germline, CDR1 MDHEN and CDR2 SYDVKM. CDR3 loop: CASRENYGQGGIYEQYF. CDR3 coding DNA: TGTGCCAGCAGGGAAAACTACGGACAGGGGGGTATCTACGAGCAGTACTTC.

The chain uses TRBV30 and TRBJ1-2, with 7 bases fitting TRBD1. CDR3 length: 14 residues. Looked up from germline, CDR1 is GTSNPN and CDR2 is SVGIG (reference sequence). V shed 0 bases and J 4 bases; nucleotides not matched to a gene: 5. The DNA of the CDR3 is TGTGCCTGGAGTGTAGGGGGCAGGCGCTATGGCTACACCTTC. This sequence encodes CAWSVGGRRYGYTF. Full variable domain (rest looked up from reference TRBV30 and TRBJ1-2): SQTIHQWPATLVQPVGSPLSLECTVEGTSNPNLYWYRQAAGRGLQLLFYSVGIGQISSEVPQNLSASRPQDRQFILSSKKLLLSDSGFYLCAWSVGGRRYGYTFGSGTRLTVV.

The chain links TRBV28 to TRBJ2-6; TRBD1 aligns across 12 bases. CDR1 is MDHEN and CDR2 is SYDVKM in the germline V gene. V lost 5 bases to trimming and J lost 12 bases; unmatched junction nucleotides: 11. The CDR3 runs 16 residues. In DNA form, the CDR3 reads TGTGCCAGCAGTCCTGCGGGACAGGGGGCGCATGCCGTCCTGACTTTC. It specifies CASSPAGQGAHAVLTF.

The gene calls are TRBV4-1 and TRBJ1-4, with 7 nucleotides matching TRBD1. This CDR3 comprises 15 residues. Unmatched junction bases numbered 6, after V lost 4 bases and J lost 4 bases. The germline V gene has CDR1 MGHRA and CDR2 YSYEKL. The CDR3 protein is CASSLTTGLNEKLFF. CDR3 nucleotide sequence: TGCGCCAGCAGCCTAACGACAGGGCTTAATGAAAAACTGTTTTTT.

The chain employs TRBV7-9 and TRBJ1-1, with a weak D call TRBD1 (5 bases). CDR1 and CDR2 from the germline V gene are SEHNR and FQNEAQ (reference sequence). This CDR3 region has 14 residues. Trimming took off 6 bases at V and 1 base at J, with 12 bases between the two ends. The DNA for the CDR3 is TGTGCCAGCAGACGATCTACAGGGAACACTGAAGCTTTCTTT. This translates into CASRRSTGNTEAFF.

V and J are TRBV7-9 and TRBJ2-7; TRBD1 matches 9 bases. With V trimmed by 2 bases and J by 5 bases, 7 bases remained unmatched. The V gene's germline CDR1 is SEHNR and CDR2 FQNEAQ (reference sequence). There are 15 residues in the CDR3. The CDR3 DNA is TGTGCCAGCAGCTTACCGGGACAGGGTAGACACGAGCAGTACTTC. It translates to CASSLPGQGRHEQYF.

The chain carries TRBV5-1 and TRBJ2-5, with D possibly being TRBD1 (6 bases). The germline CDR1 and CDR2 sequences are SGHRS and YFSETQ. Between the trimmed V and J ends, which lost 5 bases and 4 bases, there was a span of 18 bases. The CDR3 is made up of 15 amino acids. The CDR3 DNA is TGCGCCAGCAGACCAACGACAGGTTCCACAGAGACCCAGTACTTC. The encoded protein is CASRPTTGSTETQYF.

CDR3 coding DNA: TGTGCCAGCAGCTTAGGGTTAGGGCAGGGGGTTCATCAGCCCCAGCATTTT. This translates into CASSLGLGQGVHQPQHF. This chain links TRBV7-9 with TRBJ1-5; 7 bases line up with TRBD1. The V gene end was trimmed by 1 base and the J gene end by 5 bases; junction bases not matched to a gene: 11. This CDR3 contains 17 residues. The germline V gene has CDR1 SEHNR and CDR2 FQNEAQ (reference sequence).

The chain uses TRBV4-1 and TRBJ1-3, with D perhaps TRBD1 (5 bases). V was pared by 4 bases and J by 0 bases, with 16 bases between. Germline V gives CDR1 MGHRA, CDR2 YSYEKL. This CDR3 spans 17 amino acids. This CDR3 reads CASSLLTAPSSGNTIYF. DNA for the CDR3: TGCGCCAGCAGCCTTTTGACAGCTCCTAGCTCTGGAAACACCATATATTTT.

V and J are TRBV6-5 and TRBJ1-1; D might be TRBD1 (5 bases). Trimming cost V 6 bases and J 1 base, with 9 bases left between them. Looked up from germline, CDR1 is MNHEY and CDR2 is SVGAGI. This CDR3 region has 13 residues. The CDR3 is CASRETENTEAFF. The CDR3 DNA is TGTGCCAGCAGGGAGACAGAGAACACTGAAGCTTTCTTT.

This chain connects TRBV30 to TRBJ2-1; 9 bases fit TRBD2. V shed 2 bases and J 8 bases; nucleotides not matched to a gene: 7. Looked up from germline, CDR1 is GTSNPN and CDR2 is SVGIG (reference sequence). The CDR3 is 14 residues long. The CDR3 DNA sequence: TGTGCCTGGAGTCCCGGCGGGGGGGCCGATGAGCAGTTCTTC. It is translated as CAWSPGGGADEQFF.

The chain links TRBV2 to TRBJ1-2; 7 bases map to TRBD1. CDR3 length: 13 residues. The germline V gene has CDR1 SNHLY and CDR2 FYNNEI. Trimming cost V 6 bases and J 6 bases; bases outside gene matches: 7. CDR3 sequence reads: CASRGTGVHGYTF. CDR3 DNA sequence: TGTGCCAGCAGGGGAACAGGGGTTCATGGCTACACCTTC.

The rearrangement uses TRBV4-1 and TRBJ2-1, with 7 bases matching TRBD2. Trimming at V came to 0 bases and at J to 6 bases, leaving 2 bases not matched to a gene. The CDR3 extends over 14 amino acids. Per germline, CDR1 MGHRA and CDR2 YSYEKL. For the CDR3, the DNA is TGCGCCAGCAGCCAAGATAGGACTAGCAATGAGCAGTTCTTC. Protein: CASSQDRTSNEQFF.

The rearrangement uses TRBV2 and TRBJ2-3; maybe TRBD1 (6 bases). The germline V gene has CDR1 SNHLY and CDR2 FYNNEI. The V gene lost 8 bases and the J gene lost 3 bases, with 15 bases spanning the gap. The CDR3 runs to 14 residues. The CDR3 region has the DNA TGTGCCAGCGCTTATCAGGGGCGTACAGATACGCAGTATTTT. Translated: CASAYQGRTDTQYF.

The chain is built from TRBV18 and TRBJ1-6, with 8 bases fitting TRBD1. V shed 3 bases and J 8 bases; nucleotides not matched to a gene: 9. Germline CDR1 KGHSH, CDR2 LQKENI. The CDR3 is 16 residues long. The CDR3 sequence: CASSPQTGAGDSPLHF. The CDR3 DNA reads as TGTGCCAGCTCACCCCAGACAGGGGCTGGAGATTCACCCCTCCACTTT.

The V gene is TRBV7-9, the J gene TRBJ1-1; D is unresolved. The ends were cut back, 2 bases at V and 1 base at J, with 5 bases in the middle. Germline CDR1 reads SEHNR; CDR2 reads FQNEAQ (reference sequence). The CDR3 consists of 13 residues. The CDR3 DNA reads as TGTGCCAGCAGCTTATCTCGGAACACTGAAGCTTTCTTT. Translated: CASSLSRNTEAFF.

On this clone: This sample also contains other DNA sequences that code for the same CDR3. The gene calls are TRBV5-1 and TRBJ2-5; TRBD2 matches at 11 bases. V was clipped by 5 bases and J by 2 bases; unmatched bases: 8. The CDR3 covers 16 residues. The germline V gene encodes CDR1 SGHRS and CDR2 YFSETQ. The CDR3 DNA reads as TGCGCCAGCAGTCTAGGACTAGCGGGTGTACAAGAGACCCAGTACTTC. It translates to CASSLGLAGVQETQYF. The full variable domain, rest sourced from reference TRBV5-1 and TRBJ2-5, is KAGVTQTPRYLIKTRGQQVTLSCSPISGHRSVSWYQQTPGQGLQFLFEYFSETQRNKGNFPGRFSGRQFSNSRSEMNVSTLELGDSALYLCASSLGLAGVQETQYFGPGTRLLVL.

This chain joins TRBV5-1 and TRBJ2-1; D is unclear. Germline CDR1 SGHRS, CDR2 YFSETQ. The V end lost 4 bases, the J end lost 3 bases, and 5 bases lay between the germline ends. The CDR3 spans 12 residues. CDR3 DNA sequence: TGCGCCAGCAGCCCGGGCTACAATGAGCAGTTCTTC. It specifies CASSPGYNEQFF.

The rearrangement links TRBV5-5 to TRBJ1-2; no clear D. CDR3 size: 12 residues. CDR1 and CDR2 (germline): SGHKS, YYEKEE (reference sequence). The V end was cut by 6 bases, the J end by 9 bases, with 15 bases between. The CDR3 DNA reads TGTGCCAGCACCGCCGAGACATTTAGCTACACCTTC. Translated: CASTAETFSYTF.

The V call is TRBV11-3, the J call TRBJ1-1; no clear D. The CDR3 contains 13 residues. The germline V gene has CDR1 SGHNT and CDR2 YENEEA. Trimming removed 5 bases from V and 1 base from J, with 8 bases in between. The CDR3 reads CASSPNTNTEAFF. CDR3 bases: TGTGCCAGCAGCCCAAACACGAACACTGAAGCTTTCTTT. Combining the CDR3 with reference TRBV11-3 and TRBJ1-1 gives the whole variable domain EAGVVQSPRYKIIEKKQPVAFWCNPISGHNTLYWYLQNLGQGPELLIRYENEEAVDDSQLPKDRFSAERLKGVDSTLKIQPAELGDSAVYLCASSPNTNTEAFFGQGTRLTVV.

The count of this clone is one. The rearrangement links TRBV27 to TRBJ2-1; D is possibly TRBD1 (5 bases). Germline CDR1 MNHEY, CDR2 SMNVEV (reference sequence). The CDR3 runs to 15 residues. With 6 bases removed from V and 6 bases from J, the gap between germline ends came to 18 bases. The CDR3 region is CASSRPPGLGNEQFF. Here the CDR3 DNA reads TGTGCCAGCAGCCGACCCCCAGGGTTGGGCAATGAGCAGTTCTTC.

This chain connects TRBV3-1 (or the pseudogene TRBV3-2) to TRBJ1-4; a possible D gene is TRBD1 (5 bases). The CDR3 has 13 amino acids. The ends were cut back, 3 bases at V and 8 bases at J, with 10 bases in the middle. Germline CDR1 reads LGHDT; CDR2 reads YNNKEL (reference sequence). CDR3 DNA sequence: TGTGCCAGCAGCCACCCGGAGGGGGAAAAACTGTTTTTT. It codes for CASSHPEGEKLFF.

There are a few counts of this clone. The gene calls are TRBV7-8 and TRBJ2-7; perhaps TRBD1 as D (5 bases). The germline V gene has CDR1 SGHVS and CDR2 FQNEAQ. CDR3 length: 13 amino acids. Deletions cut 0 bases from V and 6 bases from J, with 9 bases between. The CDR3 region is CASSLAFRVEQYF. The CDR3 DNA follows: TGTGCCAGCAGCTTAGCGTTCAGGGTCGAGCAGTACTTC.

The chain has TRBV7-9 and TRBJ2-7; 7 nucleotides align to TRBD1. The V gene end was trimmed by 1 base and the J gene end by 0 bases; junction bases not matched to a gene: 6. CDR3 length: 16 amino acids. Per the germline V gene, CDR1 is SEHNR and CDR2 is FQNEAQ (reference sequence). The CDR3 DNA follows: TGTGCCAGCAGCTTAGTCGGACAGGCAAGCTCCTACGAGCAGTACTTC. Its protein product is CASSLVGQASSYEQYF. The variable domain in full, completed from reference TRBV7-9 and TRBJ2-7, reads DTGVSQNPRHKITKRGQNVTFRCDPISEHNRLYWYRQTLGQGPEFLTYFQNEAQLEKSRLLSDRFSAERPKGSFSTLEIQRTEQGDSAMYLCASSLVGQASSYEQYFGPGTRLTVT.

This clone was picked up one time. The CDR3: CASSQDLDTQYF. In DNA, the CDR3 is TGTGCCAGCAGCCAAGATCTAGATACGCAGTATTTT. This chain connects TRBV14 to TRBJ2-3; D is ambiguous. The CDR3 contains 12 residues. V lost 0 bases and J 5 bases, leaving 3 bases between the germline ends. Per germline, CDR1 SGHDN and CDR2 FVKESK.

The V call is TRBV5-1, the J call TRBJ2-2; 11 positions agree with TRBD2. Trimming cost V 3 bases and J 1 base; bases outside gene matches: 2. Germline assignment: CDR1 SGHRS and CDR2 YFSETQ. The CDR3 is 16 amino acids. In nucleotides, the CDR3 is TGCGCCAGCAGCTCTGGGACTAGCGGGAACACCGGGGAGCTGTTTTTT. Its translation is CASSSGTSGNTGELFF.

The chain joins TRBV6-2 or TRBV6-3 to TRBJ1-1; possibly TRBD1 for D (6 bases). CDR3 length: 14 residues. Germline loops: CDR1 MNHEY, CDR2 SVGEGT. Trimming took off 3 bases at V and 4 bases at J, with 12 bases between the two ends. For the CDR3, the DNA is TGTGCCAGCAGTTATACACAGGGTTCCACTGAAGCTTTCTTT. Translating gives CASSYTQGSTEAFF.